Reported below is one T cell receptor (beta chain). This specimen belongs to a study of blood T cell repertoires in COVID-19. In the original workflow: How many nucleated cells were present was estimated from reference gene primer amplification. This table comes from immunoSEQ multiplex PCR, and its TCRdb copy is limited to in-frame clones, with some not included. The V and J calls and clone size come from that table; D and trimming were worked out from the DNA. The sample lists 150,000 to 250,000 clones, approximately 90% occurring once. The CDR3 runs 12 residues. The germline V and J ends were trimmed by 0 bases and 5 bases, with 3 bases remaining between them. Looked up from germline, CDR1 is SGHTA and CDR2 is FQGNSA. In assigning cohorts, the study relied on participant-reported clinical history.

Sequencing was carried out using PBMCs or T cells enriched from blood (not recorded which). V gene TRBV7-2 combines with J gene TRBJ2-3; the D is unclear. The sequence came from a woman aged 25 to 45 who had recovered from COVID-19. CDR3: CASSLAKDTQYF. The CDR3 nucleotides read TGTGCCAGCAGCTTAGCCAAAGATACGCAGTATTTT.